This T cell receptor beta chain appears in the sequencing data of a study of shared clonotypes between healthy human individuals (dated by TCRdb to 2019 to 2021). With regard to the full study: The cohort comprised a couple of women and a few men aged 18 to 49 years. Per donor, three plates each were used for CD4 naive and CD4 memory, two for CD8 naive, and one for CD8 memory. To estimate repertoire size and how much clonotype sharing occurs between individuals, the study deeply sequenced the blood TCR repertoires of roughly 5 healthy adults. To increase sequencing depth and limit assay-specific biases, different laboratories used diverse techniques to prepare libraries and sequence TCR repertoires. Leukapheresis yielded between about 0.94 and 10 billion PBMCs per donor.

A word on this clone: This clone's antigen is unknown. No base-level quality is on record; no much larger clone is a single base apart.

For the CD8 naive samples, CD45RO-negative cells were positively selected for CCR7, yielding a CD45RA+CCR7+ population from which TemRA cells were excluded. Donors were healthy HIV-negative adults with no recently reported acute infections or vaccinations. Only Caucasian adults living in Nashville, Tennessee, USA were represented among the donors. Blood was collected by leukapheresis, and PBMCs were isolated by Ficoll-Histopaque density gradient centrifugation and then cryopreserved in liquid nitrogen vapor phase. Analytical flow cytometry was used to check the purity and quantity of each magnetically sorted T cell population. Genomic DNA was isolated from each sorted fraction and quantified by UV absorbance on a Nanodrop 2000c. Reading from cysteine to phenylalanine, the CDR3 counts 15 amino acids. Only the CDR3 part of the read is kept: 45 bases, read in frame from the first base. The germline V gene sets CDR1 to SGHTA and CDR2 to FQGNSA. The germline ends are 13 bases apart after V is trimmed by 3 bases and J by 4 bases.

Broad study findings and their caveats: Across a few donors, around 5% of naive CD4, 3.5% of naive CD8, about 2% of memory CD4, and roughly 0.41% of memory CD8 clonotypes were shared. Sampling was restricted to blood, and TCR repertoires in tissues likely differ from the TCR repertoires found in blood. Because the study included a small number of donors, the genetic and exposure-history diversity represented was limited. Incomplete sequencing was indicated by rarefaction of sorted-subset datasets, despite the large sequencing depth. Higher generation probabilities were observed for clonotypes shared by all four sorted-subset donors than for non-shared clonotypes. Pairwise subsampling indicated that sequencing depth was expected to affect the degree of clonotype sharing among donors. Larger estimated clonotype richness was generally found for naive subsets than for memory subsets.

Using the deep immunoSEQ assay, TCR CDR3 regions were amplified from genomic DNA by multiplex PCR. Genomic DNA extracted from each cell subset was distributed evenly over all wells of several immunoSEQ 96-well plates, and each plate served as one replicate. For sorted subsets, each replicate PCR was loaded with 200 ng genomic DNA, equivalent to 30,000 or so T cell genomes. The purified libraries were quantified using a Qubit 3.0 fluorometer, sized with a Bioanalyzer 2100, and then quantified again using the KAPA Library Quantification kit. Every immunoSEQ 96-well plate was sequenced on a dedicated single-read 150-cycle Illumina NextSeq 550 flow cell. Regarding the original processing steps: Because the immunoSEQ output included only junctional sequences and no quality scores, the filtering could not be the same as the filtering used for full-length reads. Sequences were annotated with PyIR, a Python wrapper for IgBLAST v1.9, using IMGT germline references to assign V/J genes and CDR3. Reads with weak V/J assignments (E-value above 1e-6), missing CDR3, stop codons, out-of-frame junctions, or ambiguous translated residues were removed. A V3J clonotype was defined by an identical inferred V gene, J gene, and CDR3 amino acid sequence. The percentage overlap between two repertoires was calculated by dividing the number of shared unique clonotypes by the size of the smaller repertoire. Repertoire richness was assessed with RTK rarefaction, the Chao1 estimator, and Recon v2.1 estimates of unobserved clonotypes. Generation probabilities were computed with OLGA for all TCRbeta clonotypes obtained by the gDNA method from four donors. The table comes from immuneACCESS by way of TCRdb, which keeps in-frame sequences with V and J called. Part of the clones is missing from these tables; in studies checked, under half for an unresolved V gene and the rest for unknown reasons. V, J and clone size reflect that table, while D and trimming were determined from the DNA. Present in this sample are over 2,000,000 clones, 93% of which were seen just once. The ten largest clones capture less than 2% of the sample.

This chain is built from TRBV7-2 and TRBJ2-1; TRBD1 is a weak D gene call, 6 bases matching. This TCR was recovered from a man aged 18 to 29 in good health. Some clones in this sample may be carry-over from other donors' samples. The sequencing input was naive CD8+ T cells from PBMCs. In the paper's terms, the cell subset or site label means: CD45RA+CCR7+. The CDR3 region: CASSFFLGGYNEQFF. The nucleotides are TGTGCCAGCAGCTTCTTCCTAGGGGGATACAATGAGCAGTTCTTC.